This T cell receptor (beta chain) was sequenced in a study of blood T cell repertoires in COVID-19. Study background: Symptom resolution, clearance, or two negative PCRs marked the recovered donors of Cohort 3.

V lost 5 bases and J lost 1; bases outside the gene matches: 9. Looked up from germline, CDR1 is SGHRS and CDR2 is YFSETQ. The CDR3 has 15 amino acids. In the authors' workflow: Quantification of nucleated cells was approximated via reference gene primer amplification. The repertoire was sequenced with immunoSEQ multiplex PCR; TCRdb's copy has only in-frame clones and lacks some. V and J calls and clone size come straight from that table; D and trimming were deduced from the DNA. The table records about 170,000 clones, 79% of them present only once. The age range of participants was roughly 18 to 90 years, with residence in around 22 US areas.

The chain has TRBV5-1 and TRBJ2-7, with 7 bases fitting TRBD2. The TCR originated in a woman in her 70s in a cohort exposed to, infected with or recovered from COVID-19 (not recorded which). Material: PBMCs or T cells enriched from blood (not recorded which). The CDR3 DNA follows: TGCGCCAGCAGGCGTACCGGGACTACGTCCTACGAGCAGTACTTC. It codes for CASRRTGTTSYEQYF.